This TCR beta chain was recorded in a study of OX40 agonist ivuxolimab in advanced cancers. Concerning this clone: The antigen remains undetermined.

Germline assignment: CDR1 SGHRS and CDR2 YFSETQ. The length of the CDR3 is 14 residues. V was clipped by 0 bases and J by 6 bases, with 13 bases between them. Study-wide results and caveats: Some patients who did not respond also had low normalized T-cell clonal expansion.

TCRdb's table, derived via immunoSEQ multiplex PCR, lists solely in-frame clones and lacks some. The data contain over 80,000 clones, approximately 91% of them singletons. Sequencing was performed on CD4+ or CD8+ T cells sorted from blood, taken in a trial of the OX40 agonist ivuxolimab. The clonotype was recovered from an adult with an advanced solid tumor such as melanoma, head and neck, liver or kidney cancer. The chain combines TRBV5-1 with TRBJ2-7; D perhaps matches TRBD1 (6 bases). The CDR3 protein is CASSLDGRGGEQYF. The CDR3 DNA follows: TGCGCCAGCAGCTTGGATGGCAGAGGGGGCGAGCAGTACTTC.